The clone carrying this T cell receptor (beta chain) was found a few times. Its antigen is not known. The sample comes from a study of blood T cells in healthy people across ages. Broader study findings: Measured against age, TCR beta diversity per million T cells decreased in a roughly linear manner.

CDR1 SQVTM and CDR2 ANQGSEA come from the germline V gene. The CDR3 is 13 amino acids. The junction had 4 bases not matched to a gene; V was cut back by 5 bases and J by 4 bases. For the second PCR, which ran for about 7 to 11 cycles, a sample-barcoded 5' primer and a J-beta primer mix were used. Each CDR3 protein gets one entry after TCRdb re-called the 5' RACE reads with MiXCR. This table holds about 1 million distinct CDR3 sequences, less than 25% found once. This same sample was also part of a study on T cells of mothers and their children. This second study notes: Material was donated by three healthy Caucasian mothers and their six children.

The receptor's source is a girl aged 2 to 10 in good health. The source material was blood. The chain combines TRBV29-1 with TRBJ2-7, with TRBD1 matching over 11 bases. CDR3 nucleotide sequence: TGCAGCGTTTCTAGGGACAGGGGGTACGAGCAGTACTTC. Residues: CSVSRDRGYEQYF.